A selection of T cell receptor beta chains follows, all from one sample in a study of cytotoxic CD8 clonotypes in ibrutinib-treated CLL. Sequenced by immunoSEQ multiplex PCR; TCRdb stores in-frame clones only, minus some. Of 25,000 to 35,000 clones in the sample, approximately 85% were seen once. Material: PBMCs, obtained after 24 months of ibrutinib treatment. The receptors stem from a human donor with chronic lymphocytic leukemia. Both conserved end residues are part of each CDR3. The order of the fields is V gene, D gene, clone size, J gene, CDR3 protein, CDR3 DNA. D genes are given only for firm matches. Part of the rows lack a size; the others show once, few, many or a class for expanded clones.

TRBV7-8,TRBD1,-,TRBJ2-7,CASSVLGGQVAYEQYF,TGTGCCAGCAGCGTCTTAGGGGGACAGGTCGCCTACGAGCAGTACTTC
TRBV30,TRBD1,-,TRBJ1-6,CAWSGGQGAPLNSPLHF,TGTGCCTGGAGTGGTGGACAGGGGGCGCCTCTTAATTCACCCCTCCACTTT
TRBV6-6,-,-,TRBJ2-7,CASSYSASPSYEQYF,TGTGCCAGCAGTTACTCTGCTAGTCCATCCTACGAGCAGTACTTC
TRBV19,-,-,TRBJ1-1,CASRGRGWDTEAFF,TGTGCCAGTAGAGGCAGGGGTTGGGACACTGAAGCTTTCTTT
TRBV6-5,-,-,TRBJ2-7,CASSYSVGGIYEQYF,TGTGCCAGCAGTTACTCGGTTGGAGGGATCTACGAGCAGTACTTC
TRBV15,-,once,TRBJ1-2,CATSRDQRRLYGYTF,TGTGCCACCAGCAGAGATCAGCGCAGATTATATGGCTACACCTTC
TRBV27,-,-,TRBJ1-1,CASSLRGAYGTEAFF,TGTGCCAGCAGTTTAAGGGGGGCGTACGGGACTGAAGCTTTCTTT
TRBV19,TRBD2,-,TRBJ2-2,CASNPSGGTGELFF,TGTGCCAGTAATCCTAGCGGGGGAACCGGGGAGCTGTTTTTT
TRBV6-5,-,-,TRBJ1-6,CASSYSGRVDSPLHF,TGTGCCAGCAGTTACTCGGGAAGGGTTGATTCACCCCTCCACTTT
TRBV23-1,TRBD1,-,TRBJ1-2,CASSPHRGPWEGYTF,TGCGCCAGCAGTCCACACAGGGGGCCCTGGGAGGGCTACACCTTC
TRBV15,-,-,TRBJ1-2,CATSRDRSNGYTF,TGTGCCACCAGCAGGGACCGGTCGAATGGCTACACCTTC
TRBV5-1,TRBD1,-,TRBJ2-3,CASSFEGATGDTQYF,TGCGCCAGCAGCTTTGAGGGGGCGACAGGAGATACGCAGTATTTT
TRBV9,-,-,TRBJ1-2,CASSAVSNYGYTF,TGTGCCAGCAGCGCCGTTAGCAACTATGGCTACACCTTC
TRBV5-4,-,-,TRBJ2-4,CASSPYTGFAAKNIQYF,TGTGCCAGCAGCCCATATACAGGGTTCGCGGCCAAAAACATTCAGTACTTC
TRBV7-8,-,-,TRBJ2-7,CASSLATQMGEQYF,TGTGCCAGCAGCTTAGCGACCCAAATGGGGGAGCAGTACTTC
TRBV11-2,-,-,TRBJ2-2,CASSLEARSGELFF,TGTGCCAGCAGCTTAGAGGCTAGGTCCGGGGAGCTGTTTTTT
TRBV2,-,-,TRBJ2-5,CASSAKETQYF,TGTGCCAGCAGTGCGAAAGAGACCCAGTACTTC
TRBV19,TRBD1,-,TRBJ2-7,CASSKTGSRYEQYF,TGTGCCAGTAGTAAGACAGGGTCGCGCTACGAGCAGTACTTC
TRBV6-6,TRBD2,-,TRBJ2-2,CASSRLLLGGTGELFF,TGTGCCAGCAGCCGTTTACTCTTGGGGGGGACCGGGGAGCTGTTTTTT
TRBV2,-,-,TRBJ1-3,CAREGSGNTIYF,TGTGCCAGGGAGGGGTCTGGAAACACCATATATTTT
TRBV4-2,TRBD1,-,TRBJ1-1,CASSQDAGEQGITWNTEAFF,TGTGCCAGCAGCCAAGATGCGGGGGAACAGGGGATTACCTGGAACACTGAAGCTTTCTTT
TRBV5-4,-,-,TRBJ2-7,CASSSGTVTYEQYF,TGTGCCAGCAGCTCCGGGACTGTGACCTACGAGCAGTACTTC
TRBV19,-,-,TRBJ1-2,CASSISGSGYGYTF,TGTGCCAGTAGTATTTCAGGATCCGGCTATGGCTACACCTTC
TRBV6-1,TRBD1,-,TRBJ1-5,CASSVGQGLYQPQHF,TGTGCCAGCAGTGTGGGACAGGGGTTGTATCAGCCCCAGCATTTT
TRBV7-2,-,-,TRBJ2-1,CASSFLPYEQFF,TGTGCCAGCAGCTTCTTACCTTATGAGCAGTTCTTC
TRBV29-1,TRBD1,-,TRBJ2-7,CSVTTGSYEQYF,TGCAGCGTAACGACAGGGAGTTACGAGCAGTACTTC
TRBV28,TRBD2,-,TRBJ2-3,CASARTSGVTDTDTQYF,TGTGCCAGCGCACGGACTAGCGGGGTGACGGACACAGATACGCAGTATTTT
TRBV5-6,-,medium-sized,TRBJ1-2,CASSSAGYNNYGYTF,TGTGCCAGCAGCTCTGCGGGTTATAACAACTATGGCTACACCTTC
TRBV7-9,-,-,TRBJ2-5,CASSQQGRETQYF,TGTGCCAGCAGCCAACAGGGTCGAGAGACCCAGTACTTC
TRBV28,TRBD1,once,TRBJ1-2,CASSRQGHGYTF,TGTGCCAGCAGTCGACAGGGCCATGGCTACACCTTC
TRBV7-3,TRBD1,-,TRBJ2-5,CASSLMPGTGGETQYF,TGTGCCAGCAGCTTAATGCCGGGGACAGGGGGAGAGACCCAGTACTTC
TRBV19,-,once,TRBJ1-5,CASSTNNNQPQHF,TGTGCCAGTAGTACTAACAACAATCAGCCCCAGCATTTT
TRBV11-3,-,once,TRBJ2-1,CASSLGRGSYNEQFF,TGTGCCAGCAGCCTGGGGAGGGGGTCCTACAATGAGCAGTTCTTC
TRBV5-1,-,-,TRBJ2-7,CASRLDTSYEQYF,TGCGCCAGCCGCCTAGACACCTCCTACGAGCAGTACTTC
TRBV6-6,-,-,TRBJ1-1,CASRENTEAFF,TGTGCCAGCAGAGAGAACACTGAAGCTTTCTTT
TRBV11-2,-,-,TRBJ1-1,CASSSSTGPVVAFF,TGTGCCAGCAGCTCTTCGACAGGCCCCGTTGTGGCTTTCTTT
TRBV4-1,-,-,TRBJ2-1,CASEESPGTEQFF,TGCGCCAGCGAAGAGTCCCCGGGGACAGAGCAGTTCTTC
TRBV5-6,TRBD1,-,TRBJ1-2,CASSSVDRAYGYTF,TGTGCCAGCAGCTCGGTGGACAGGGCCTATGGCTACACCTTC
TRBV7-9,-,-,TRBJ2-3,CASNEGPRRYF,TGTGCCAGCAACGAGGGCCCCCGGAGGTATTTT
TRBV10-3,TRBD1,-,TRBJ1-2,CAISGTGGMSYGYTF,TGTGCCATCAGCGGGACAGGGGGAATGAGCTATGGCTACACCTTC
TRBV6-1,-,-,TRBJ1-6,CASGGVVSPLHF,TGTGCCAGCGGGGGGGTCGTGTCACCCCTCCACTTT
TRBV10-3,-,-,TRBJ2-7,CAISEADYEQYF,TGTGCCATCAGTGAGGCTGACTACGAGCAGTACTTC
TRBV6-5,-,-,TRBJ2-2,CASSNQGYTGKLFF,TGTGCCAGCAGTAATCAGGGGTACACCGGGAAGCTGTTTTTT
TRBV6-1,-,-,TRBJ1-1,CASSELDSNTEAFF,TGTGCCAGCAGTGAACTGGACAGCAACACTGAAGCTTTCTTT
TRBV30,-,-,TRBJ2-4,CAWSAPPTGSLQYF,TGTGCCTGGAGTGCCCCTCCGACAGGAAGTCTTCAGTACTTC
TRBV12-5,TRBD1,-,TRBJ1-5,CASAPTGTGSQPQHF,TGTGCTAGTGCTCCGACCGGGACAGGGTCGCAGCCCCAGCATTTT
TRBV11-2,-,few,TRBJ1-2,CASSAGLLGGYSGGYTF,TGTGCCAGCAGCGCGGGCCTCCTCGGGGGTTACTCGGGCGGCTACACCTTC
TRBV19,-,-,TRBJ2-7,CASSIEAGAVSYEQYF,TGTGCCAGTAGTATTGAGGCAGGGGCCGTCTCCTACGAGCAGTACTTC
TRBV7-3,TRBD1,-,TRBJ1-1,CASSSGQALEAFF,TGTGCCAGCAGCTCAGGACAGGCCTTGGAAGCTTTCTTT
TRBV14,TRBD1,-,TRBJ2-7,CASSPYTGTGFSYEQYF,TGTGCCAGCAGCCCATATACCGGGACAGGATTCTCCTACGAGCAGTACTTC
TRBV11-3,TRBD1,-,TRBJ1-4,CASSLQLARGHGKLFF,TGTGCCAGCAGCTTACAACTAGCCAGGGGGCATGGAAAACTGTTTTTT
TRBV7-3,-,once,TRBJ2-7,CASSPLDTSYEQYF,TGTGCCAGCAGCCCATTGGACACCTCCTACGAGCAGTACTTC
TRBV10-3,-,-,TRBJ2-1,CAISGQGTYNEQFF,TGTGCCATCAGTGGTCAGGGCACCTACAATGAGCAGTTCTTC
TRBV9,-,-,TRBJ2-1,CASSAPGLPNEQFF,TGTGCCAGCAGCGCTCCGGGACTCCCTAATGAGCAGTTCTTC
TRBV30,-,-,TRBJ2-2,CAWSADSTGELFF,TGTGCCTGGAGTGCGGACAGCACCGGGGAGCTGTTTTTT